A single sample is the source of the 17 T cell receptor beta chains below, sequenced in a study of T cell repertoires in cytomegalovirus infection. Using its own MiXCR run on the reads, TCRdb lists one record per CDR3 protein. The data hold tens of thousands of distinct CDR3 sequences, with 3.5% to 4% observed a single time. The sample consisted of PBMCs. Receptors were obtained from a human donor in good health (CMV status not recorded). Some clones in this sample may be carry-over from other donors' samples.

This clonotype came up many times. This chain links TRBV11-2 with TRBJ2-5; 8 nucleotides agree with TRBD2. V trimming: 5 bases; J trimming: 5 bases; junction bases outside the gene matches: 10. CDR3 length equals 15 residues. Germline CDR1 SGHAT, CDR2 FQNNGV. The CDR3 DNA is TGTGCCAGCAGCCTTGGGACTAGGTCGGAGGAGACCCAGTACTTC. Translation: CASSLGTRSEETQYF.

This clonotype came up many times. The chain has TRBV7-8 and TRBJ1-2; D gene unclear. The CDR3 has 15 residues. Trimming removed 5 bases at V and 5 bases at J, with 18 bases between. Germline V gene sequence: CDR1 SGHVS, CDR2 FQNEAQ. The CDR3 here is CASSLGTVALYGYTF. CDR3 nucleotides: TGTGCCAGCAGCCTAGGCACCGTGGCATTATATGGCTACACCTTC.

This clonotype was seen at least ten times. The V call is TRBV7-2, the J call TRBJ1-2; D possibly corresponds to TRBD1 (5 bases). Germline CDR1 and CDR2: SGHTA and FQGNSA. Deletions cut 3 bases from V and 5 bases from J, with 13 bases between. CDR3 length equals 14 residues. CDR3 sequence: CASSLFKGTYGYTF. The CDR3 region has the DNA TGTGCCAGCAGCTTGTTCAAAGGGACGTATGGCTACACCTTC.

This clonotype was detected ten times or more. The CDR3 region has the DNA TGCAGCGTGGGAGATAAGAATACTGAAGCTTTCTTT. Amino acid sequence: CSVGDKNTEAFF. The chain carries TRBV29-1 and TRBJ1-1; no firm D call. The ends were cut back, 6 bases at V and 5 bases at J, with 13 bases in the middle. This CDR3 region has 12 residues. Germline V lookup: CDR1 SQVTM, CDR2 ANQGSEA.

This clonotype occurred many times. J is TRBJ2-2 and V is TRBV11-3; D unclear. Per germline, CDR1 SGHNT and CDR2 YENEEA. The CDR3 is 15 residues long. The ends were cut back, 1 base at V and 1 base at J, with 7 bases in the middle. CDR3 in DNA: TGTGCCAGCAGCTTAGCAGCCCTGAACACCGGGGAGCTGTTTTTT. This translates into CASSLAALNTGELFF.

Only one count was recorded for this clonotype. J is TRBJ2-2 and V is TRBV7-2; unclear D gene. Germline-derived CDR1 and CDR2 are SGHTA and FQGNSA. With 1 base removed from V and 1 base from J, the gap between germline ends came to 7 bases. The CDR3 consists of 15 residues. The CDR3 sequence is CASSLVGKNTGELFF. CDR3 sequence (DNA): TGTGCCAGCAGCTTAGTAGGGAAGAACACCGGGGAGCTGTTTTTT.

This clonotype was found many times. The chain couples TRBV28 to TRBJ1-5; D may be TRBD1 (6 bases). Trimming shortened V by 7 bases and J by 3 bases, and 13 bases separated the two germline ends. The CDR3 sequence is 14 residues long. CDR1 MDHEN and CDR2 SYDVKM come from the germline V gene. CDR3 loop: CASNLDRTNQPQHF. CDR3 in DNA: TGTGCCAGCAACCTTGACAGGACCAATCAGCCCCAGCATTTT.

This clonotype was counted at least ten times. The V gene is TRBV11-2, the J gene TRBJ1-1; D uncertain. Germline CDR1 reads SGHAT; CDR2 reads FQNNGV. The V and J ends lost 6 bases and 1 base respectively, with 3 bases between them. The CDR3 covers 11 residues. CDR3 DNA sequence: TGTGCCAGCAGGGAGAACACTGAAGCTTTCTTT. It translates to CASRENTEAFF.

This clonotype was recorded at least ten times. This chain connects TRBV5-5 to TRBJ1-5, with a possible D match to TRBD1 (5 bases). V lost 4 bases to trimming and J lost 10 bases, with 21 bases between them. Per germline, CDR1 SGHKS and CDR2 YYEKEE (reference sequence). CDR3 size: 15 residues. CDR3 sequence: CASSLRAHFDSPQHF. The CDR3 DNA reads TGTGCCAGCAGCCTAAGGGCGCATTTCGACAGCCCCCAGCATTTT. Together with reference TRBV5-5 and TRBJ1-5, the CDR3 gives the full variable domain: DAGVTQSPTHLIKTRGQQVTLRCSPISGHKSVSWYQQVLGQGPQFIFQYYEKEERGRGNFPDRFSARQFPNYSSELNVNALLLGDSALYLCASSLRAHFDSPQHFGDGTRLSIL.

This clonotype was detected ten times or more. The rearrangement uses TRBV11-2 and TRBJ2-7; D may be TRBD1 (6 bases). Germline V CDR1 and CDR2: SGHAT, FQNNGV. This CDR3 comprises 15 residues. Trimming took 5 bases from V and 3 from J, leaving 17 bases between them. CDR3 coding DNA: TGTGCCAGCAGCCCACCCCAGGGGAAAATCTACGAGCAGTACTTC. Its translation: CASSPPQGKIYEQYF.

There are many counts of this clonotype. This rearrangement joins TRBV7-2 to TRBJ2-5, with 9 nucleotides matching TRBD2. The CDR3 runs to 15 residues. Germline-derived CDR1 and CDR2 are SGHTA and FQGNSA. V was clipped by 3 bases and J by 5 bases; unmatched bases: 7. The CDR3 nucleotides are TGTGCCAGCAGCTTTTCTAGCGGGGTTAGGGAGACCCAGTACTTC. Protein product: CASSFSSGVRETQYF.

This clonotype was seen repeatedly, ten times or more. The chain couples TRBV7-2 to TRBJ1-1, with 8 bases fitting TRBD1. Per germline, CDR1 SGHTA and CDR2 FQGNSA. The trim removed 5 bases at V and 3 bases at J, leaving 14 bases unmatched. CDR3 length equals 17 residues. CDR3 coding DNA: TGTGCCAGCAGCCCCCCAAGAGTAGGACAGGGAGACACTGAAGCTTTCTTT. It is translated as CASSPPRVGQGDTEAFF.

In this sample, this clonotype turned up many times. The rearrangement uses TRBV7-3 and TRBJ2-3; no clear D. Trimming left V 0 bases short and J 3 bases short, with 10 bases between. Germline V gene lookup returns CDR1 SGHTA and CDR2 FQGTGA. The CDR3 totals 15 residues. The DNA for the CDR3 is TGTGCCAGCAGCTTAACAGGAGTAGGAACAGATACGCAGTATTTT. This gives the protein CASSLTGVGTDTQYF.

This clonotype came up many times. The chain couples TRBV7-8 to TRBJ2-1; no definite D call. Germline lookup yields CDR1 SGHVS and CDR2 FQNEAQ. CDR3 length: 16 amino acids. With 2 bases removed from V and 10 bases from J, the gap between germline ends came to 21 bases. This CDR3 is CASSLTQVSPTTEQFF. Written as DNA, the CDR3 is TGTGCCAGCAGCTTAACGCAGGTATCTCCTACAACGGAGCAGTTCTTC. Full variable domain (rest looked up from reference TRBV7-8 and TRBJ2-1): GAGVSQSPRYKVAKRGQDVALRCDPISGHVSLFWYQQALGQGPEFLTYFQNEAQLDKSGLPSDRFFAERPEGSVSTLKIQRTQQEDSAVYLCASSLTQVSPTTEQFFGPGTRLTVL.

This clonotype has ten or more counts. The chain couples TRBV28 to TRBJ1-4; D remains ambiguous. This CDR3 has 14 amino acids. Germline loops: CDR1 MDHEN, CDR2 SYDVKM. The V end was cut by 3 bases, the J end by 9 bases, with 14 bases between. The CDR3 spells CASSLTSEVKKLFF. The CDR3 DNA sequence: TGTGCCAGCAGTTTGACCTCCGAAGTGAAAAAACTGTTTTTT.

This clonotype was counted only a few times. The chain employs TRBV7-2 and TRBJ2-5; D perhaps matches TRBD1 (5 bases). The CDR3 contains 15 residues. V gave up 1 base and J gave up 3 bases, with 12 bases separating them. Germline CDR1 SGHTA, CDR2 FQGNSA. CDR3 protein: CASSLEQGRKETQYF. The CDR3 DNA reads as TGTGCCAGCAGCTTAGAGCAGGGAAGGAAAGAGACCCAGTACTTC.

This clonotype showed up many times. V is TRBV7-2 and J is TRBJ2-3; 11 positions match TRBD1. CDR1 is SGHTA, CDR2 FQGNSA, per germline. CDR3 size: 14 residues. Trimming took 5 bases from V and 9 from J; bases not matched to a gene: 7. The CDR3 DNA follows: TGTGCCAGCAGCCCTGGACAGGGGGCGCGAACGCAGTATTTT. This codes for CASSPGQGARTQYF. The full variable domain, with the rest looked up from reference TRBV7-2 and TRBJ2-3, is GAGVSQSPSNKVTEKGKDVELRCDPISGHTALYWYRQSLGQGLEFLIYFQGNSAPDKSGLPSDRFSAERTGGSVSTLTIQRTQQEDSAVYLCASSPGQGARTQYFGPGTRLTVL.